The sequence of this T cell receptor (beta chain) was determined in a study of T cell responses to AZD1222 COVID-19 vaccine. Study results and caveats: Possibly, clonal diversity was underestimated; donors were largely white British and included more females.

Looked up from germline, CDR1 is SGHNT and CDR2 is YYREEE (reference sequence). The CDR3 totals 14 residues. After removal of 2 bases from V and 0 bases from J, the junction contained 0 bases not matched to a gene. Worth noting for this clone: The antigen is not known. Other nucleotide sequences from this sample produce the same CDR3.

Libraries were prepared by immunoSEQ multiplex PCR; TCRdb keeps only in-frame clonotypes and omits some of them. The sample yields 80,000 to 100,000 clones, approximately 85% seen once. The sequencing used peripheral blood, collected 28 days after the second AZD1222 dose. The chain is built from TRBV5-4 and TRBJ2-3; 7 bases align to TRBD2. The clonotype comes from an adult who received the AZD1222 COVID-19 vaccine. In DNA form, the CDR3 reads TGTGCCAGCAGCTTTAGCGGGAGCACAGATACGCAGTATTTT. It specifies CASSFSGSTDTQYF.